The 17 T cell receptor beta chains reported below all come from one sample, sequenced in a study of cytomegalovirus exposure and HLA in healthy donors. With 60 Vbeta and 13 Jbeta primers, the PCR was carried out. The assay was immunoSEQ multiplex PCR, and TCRdb's table has in-frame clones only and misses some. Here the sample spans about 140,000 clones, about 74% being singletons. What was sequenced was PBMCs. Source of these receptors: a woman in her forties or fifties in good health and CMV-seronegative.

The CDR3 protein is CASSPGQGVGEQYF. As DNA, the CDR3 is TGCGCCAGCAGCCCGGGACAGGGGGTCGGCGAGCAGTACTTC. This rearrangement joins TRBV5-1 to TRBJ2-7, with 11 bases matching TRBD1. This CDR3 is 14 amino acids long. Trimming removed 4 bases from V and 6 bases from J; junction bases left unmatched: 6. CDR1 and CDR2 (germline): SGHRS, YFSETQ.

This chain joins TRBV12-5 and TRBJ2-5, with a weak D call TRBD1 (6 bases). The CDR3 totals 15 residues. Germline CDR1 LGHNT, CDR2 FRNRAP. V was shortened by 5 bases and J by 1 base, with 14 bases between the two germline ends. CDR3 nucleotides: TGTGCTAGTGGTCCCGGACAGACACCCCAAGAGACCCAGTACTTC. It specifies CASGPGQTPQETQYF. Looking up the rest from reference TRBV12-5 and TRBJ2-5 gives the full variable domain: DARVTQTPRHKVTEMGQEVTMRCQPILGHNTVFWYRQTMMQGLELLAYFRNRAPLDDSGMPKDRFSAEMPDATLATLKIQPSEPRDSAVYFCASGPGQTPQETQYFGPGTRLLVL.

This clone has a handful of counts. V is TRBV7-2 and J is TRBJ1-6; D not resolved. Germline V CDR1 and CDR2: SGHTA, FQGNSA. V was trimmed by 5 bases and J by 7 bases, leaving 15 bases between them. The CDR3 spans 15 residues. CDR3 sequence (DNA): TGTGCCAGCAGCCCGGGAGGAGTCAGGAATTCACCCCTCCACTTT. Protein sequence: CASSPGGVRNSPLHF.

This clone was observed many times. This chain joins TRBV6-5 and TRBJ1-2, with 8 bases matching TRBD1. Germline CDR1 and CDR2: MNHEY and SVGAGI. This CDR3 has 15 residues. The V gene end was trimmed by 0 bases and the J gene end by 6 bases; junction bases not matched to a gene: 6. CDR3 amino acids: CASSYSRTGKDGYTF. DNA for the CDR3: TGTGCCAGCAGTTACTCAAGGACAGGGAAGGATGGCTACACCTTC.

J is TRBJ1-1 and V is TRBV7-2; no reliable D call. V lost 1 base to trimming and J lost 3 bases, with 6 bases between them. The V gene's germline CDR1 is SGHTA and CDR2 FQGNSA. The CDR3 extends over 13 amino acids. CDR3 in amino acids: CASSLGQYTEAFF. CDR3 nucleotides: TGTGCCAGCAGCTTAGGCCAGTACACTGAAGCTTTCTTT.

V and J are TRBV28 and TRBJ1-5; 10 bases line up with TRBD1. This CDR3 is built from 16 residues. V dropped 2 bases and J dropped 0; count of bases not matched to a gene: 1. CDR1 and CDR2 (germline): MDHEN, SYDVKM. CDR3 sequence (DNA): TGTGCCAGCAGTTTAGGGACAGGGGCTAGCAATCAGCCCCAGCATTTT. This codes for CASSLGTGASNQPQHF.

V gene TRBV10-3 combines with J gene TRBJ1-5; unclear D gene. This CDR3 region has 12 residues. The V end was cut by 2 bases, the J end by 9 bases, with 8 bases between. CDR1 and CDR2 (germline): ENHRY, SYGVKD. In nucleotides, the CDR3 is TGTGCCATCAGTGAGGGGAGTCGGCCCCAGCATTTT. It translates to CAISEGSRPQHF.

V gene TRBV6-6 combines with J gene TRBJ1-2; no reliable D call. The germline V and J ends were trimmed by 7 bases and 6 bases, with 15 bases remaining between them. CDR3 length: 13 residues. Germline V gene sequence: CDR1 MNHNY, CDR2 SVGAGI (reference sequence). The chain's CDR3 is CASKYEGFDGYTF. Here the CDR3 DNA reads TGTGCCAGCAAGTATGAGGGATTTGATGGCTACACCTTC.

This clone was detected a few times. As DNA, the CDR3 is TGTGCCAGCAGTATCCGGGTCTACACAGATACGCAGTATTTT. The encoded protein is CASSIRVYTDTQYF. The chain joins TRBV6-5 to TRBJ2-3, with D hard to call. This CDR3 has 14 residues. Germline-derived CDR1 and CDR2 are MNHEY and SVGAGI. The ends were cut back, 5 bases at V and 2 bases at J, with 11 bases in the middle.

The CDR3 region is CASSSGLPDKLFF. CDR3 sequence (DNA): TGTGCCAGCAGCTCAGGACTGCCCGATAAACTGTTTTTT. The J gene is TRBJ1-4, the V gene TRBV4-2; no clear D. Trimming left V 5 bases short and J 11 bases short, with 15 bases between. The germline gives CDR1 LGHNA, CDR2 YNFKEQ. The CDR3 totals 13 residues.

The V call is TRBV28, the J call TRBJ1-2; D gene uncertain. V gave up 3 bases and J gave up 8 bases, with 10 bases separating them. Germline V gene data show CDR1 as MDHEN and CDR2 as SYDVKM. The CDR3 length is 12 residues. CDR3 nucleotides: TGTGCCAGCAGTTTCCGAGGGTACGGCTACACCTTC. Translating gives CASSFRGYGYTF.

The V and J genes are TRBV27 and TRBJ2-2, with D unresolved. Germline CDR1 MNHEY, CDR2 SMNVEV (reference sequence). CDR3 length: 18 amino acids. V was trimmed by 0 bases and J by 6 bases, leaving 20 bases between them. In DNA, the CDR3 is TGTGCCAGCAGTTTATCGAATTTCGCCAGGTCGCTTGCCGGGGAGCTGTTTTTT. Protein product: CASSLSNFARSLAGELFF.

The chain employs TRBV2 and TRBJ2-1, with 10 nucleotides matching TRBD2. CDR1 and CDR2 from the germline V gene are SNHLY and FYNNEI. The CDR3 runs 15 residues. V was pared by 5 bases and J by 8 bases, with 9 bases of the junction left unmatched. This CDR3 reads CASSSLAGALDEQFF. The DNA of the CDR3 is TGTGCCAGCAGTTCGCTAGCGGGGGCCCTCGATGAGCAGTTCTTC.

This clone was picked up a small number of times. The junction departs from the called germline gene at one end, perhaps through a read error. CDR3 in DNA: TGTTCCAGCAGCGCCCGGGATCTGGGGATTTATGGCTACACCTTC. Translating gives CSSSARDLGIYGYTF. The chain has TRBV7-9 and TRBJ1-2; no clear D gene. Germline-derived CDR1 and CDR2 are SEHNR and FQNEAQ (reference sequence). The CDR3 is made up of 15 amino acids.

J is TRBJ1-2 and V is TRBV5-6; a possible D gene is TRBD1 (6 bases). This CDR3 is 15 amino acids long. V was clipped by 0 bases and J by 4 bases, with 13 bases between them. Germline lookup yields CDR1 SGHDT and CDR2 YYEEEE. CDR3 DNA: TGTGCCAGCAGCTTGGTTTCAGGGGATATCTATGGCTACACCTTC. It codes for CASSLVSGDIYGYTF.

The rearrangement joins TRBV4-2 to TRBJ1-2; D gene unclear. The CDR3 has 13 amino acids. CDR1 is LGHNA, CDR2 YNFKEQ, per germline. With 5 bases removed from V and 3 bases from J, the gap between germline ends came to 10 bases. The CDR3 DNA follows: TGTGCCAGCAGCAGAGCCCAGGACTATGGCTACACCTTC. Its translation: CASSRAQDYGYTF.

The chain links TRBV9 to TRBJ2-6; D is perhaps TRBD1 (6 bases). Germline CDR1 is SGDLS and CDR2 is YYNGEE. Trimming took off 4 bases at V and 2 bases at J, with 19 bases between the two ends. The CDR3 contains 18 residues. CDR3 in DNA: TGTGCCAGCAGCCCTAGGGTGGGGGCATCAACTGGGGCCAACGTCCTGACTTTC. Its protein is CASSPRVGASTGANVLTF.